Following are 27 T cell receptor beta chains from one sample sequenced in a study of T cell repertoires in cytomegalovirus infection. TCRdb processed the reads anew with MiXCR; each CDR3 protein has one entry. The sample consists of some 800,000 distinct CDR3 sequences, 25% to 35% of them appearing once. For these receptors, no antigen is known. The material sequenced was cultured CD8+ T cells from PBMCs, taken from culture after CMV antigen stimulation. The receptors were sampled from a human donor in good health (CMV status not recorded). Some clones in this sample may be carry-over from other donors' samples.

The chain uses TRBV4-1 and TRBJ2-1; D is perhaps TRBD1 or TRBD2 (5 bases each). Per germline, CDR1 MGHRA and CDR2 YSYEKL. This CDR3 has 15 amino acids. The ends were cut back, 3 bases at V and 3 bases at J, with 12 bases in the middle. CDR3 sequence: CASSQFPGGYNEQFF. DNA for the CDR3: TGCGCCAGCAGCCAGTTCCCTGGGGGCTACAATGAGCAGTTCTTC.

The gene calls are TRBV7-9 and TRBJ2-5; D gene unclear. The CDR3 extends over 14 amino acids. Germline lookup yields CDR1 SEHNR and CDR2 FQNEAQ (reference sequence). Trimming took 4 bases from V and 3 from J, leaving 12 bases between them. The CDR3 DNA follows: TGTGCCAGCAGCTCGCCGATGGAGAAAGAGACCCAGTACTTC. This gives the protein CASSSPMEKETQYF.

This clonotype turned up a few times. This chain joins TRBV28 and TRBJ1-5, with D unclear. CDR1 MDHEN and CDR2 SYDVKM come from the germline V gene. Trimming stripped 10 bases from V and 2 bases from J, with 18 bases between. This CDR3 is 15 amino acids long. CDR3 loop: CATSSSTKGNQPQHF. CDR3 in DNA: TGTGCCACCAGCAGCAGCACCAAGGGCAATCAGCCCCAGCATTTT.

This clonotype was counted between two and nine times. The chain uses TRBV12-3 or TRBV12-4 and TRBJ2-1, with TRBD1 matching 8 bases. V gave up 10 bases and J gave up 6 bases; unmatched junction bases: 8. The CDR3 extends over 13 amino acids. CDR3 sequence: CATQDRDANEQFF. The CDR3 coding sequence is TGTGCCACCCAGGACAGGGATGCCAATGAGCAGTTCTTC.

This clonotype came up many times. The chain combines TRBV6-5 with TRBJ2-7; TRBD1 aligns across 7 bases. Germline CDR1 reads MNHEY; CDR2 reads SVGAGI. The CDR3 loop spans 14 amino acids. The junction had 4 bases not matched to a gene; V was cut back by 0 bases and J by 5 bases. CDR3 residues: CASSYSSQGDEQYF. The CDR3 DNA reads TGTGCCAGCAGTTACTCGTCCCAGGGGGACGAGCAGTACTTC.

The rearrangement joins TRBV6-5 to TRBJ2-1, with TRBD2 matching 10 bases. Germline loops: CDR1 MNHEY, CDR2 SVGAGI. V lost 5 bases, J lost 5 bases, and 24 bases stayed unmatched. The CDR3 spans 21 residues. The CDR3: CASSIYPGGADLAGGHNEQFF. The CDR3 coding sequence is TGTGCCAGCAGTATATACCCTGGGGGGGCTGACTTAGCGGGGGGTCACAATGAGCAGTTCTTC.

The rearrangement uses TRBV6-1 and TRBJ1-5; no reliable D call. The V gene lost 3 bases and the J gene lost 1 base, with 10 bases spanning the gap. Germline-derived CDR1 and CDR2 are MNHNS and SASEGT. The CDR3 loop spans 15 amino acids. Here the CDR3 reads CASSDFKRSNQPQHF. CDR3 nucleotide sequence: TGTGCCAGCAGTGATTTCAAGAGGAGCAATCAGCCCCAGCATTTT.

Only a few counts were recorded for this clonotype. This sequence joins TRBV6-2 or TRBV6-3 and TRBJ2-5; 8 bases fit TRBD2. J lost 1 base, V lost 5 bases, and 6 bases had no gene match. The CDR3 length is 15 residues. Per the germline V gene, CDR1 is MNHEY and CDR2 is SVGEGT. In DNA form, the CDR3 reads TGTGCCAGCAGTCCTCGGACTAGCAGCCAAGAGACCCAGTACTTC. Residues: CASSPRTSSQETQYF.

This clonotype was seen more than once but under ten times. The V and J genes are TRBV7-9 and TRBJ1-1, with D possibly TRBD1 on 6 matching bases. Germline V lookup: CDR1 SEHNR, CDR2 FQNEAQ (reference sequence). V was pared by 1 base and J by 0 bases, with 15 bases between. The CDR3 is 17 amino acids. CDR3: CASSLEGGGQVNTEAFF. The CDR3 DNA reads as TGTGCCAGCAGCTTAGAGGGCGGGGGCCAGGTGAACACTGAAGCTTTCTTT.

V is TRBV27 and J is TRBJ2-1; D is ambiguous. The CDR3 length is 12 residues. V lost 3 bases and J 10 bases, leaving 10 bases between the germline ends. Looked up from germline, CDR1 is MNHEY and CDR2 is SMNVEV (reference sequence). Written as DNA, the CDR3 is TGTGCCAGCAGTTTTGTCCTCCGGGAGCAGTTCTTC. Its translation is CASSFVLREQFF.

The rearrangement joins TRBV13 to TRBJ2-2, with TRBD1 matching over 8 bases. Trimming took 0 bases from V and 5 from J; bases not matched to a gene: 5. The length of the CDR3 is 16 residues. Germline V gives CDR1 PRHDT, CDR2 FYEKMQ (reference sequence). CDR3 DNA sequence: TGTGCCAGCAGCTTAGGCAGGGGGCGAGGAACCGGGGAGCTGTTTTTT. This gives the protein CASSLGRGRGTGELFF.

The chain combines TRBV5-1 with TRBJ1-5, with a tentative D call TRBD1 (5 bases). Looked up from germline, CDR1 is SGHRS and CDR2 is YFSETQ. V lost 1 base and J 5 bases, leaving 16 bases between the germline ends. The CDR3 has 16 amino acids. The CDR3 region has the DNA TGCGCCAGCAGCTTGACCCCGACTGGGGGGTATCAGCCCCAGCATTTT. This codes for CASSLTPTGGYQPQHF.

This clonotype came up once. V gene TRBV9 combines with J gene TRBJ1-1, with a tentative D call TRBD1 (5 bases). Germline V gene data show CDR1 as SGDLS and CDR2 as YYNGEE. The V end lost 0 bases, the J end lost 0 bases, and 21 bases lay between the germline ends. This CDR3 region has 19 residues. The CDR3 is CASSVVSSTTPGMNTEAFF. CDR3 in DNA: TGTGCCAGCAGCGTAGTGTCCAGCACCACCCCAGGGATGAACACTGAAGCTTTCTTT.

This clonotype was counted only a few times. The chain combines TRBV10-3 with TRBJ2-2; possible D gene TRBD1, 6 bases. Germline V lookup: CDR1 ENHRY, CDR2 SYGVKD. V lost 8 bases and J lost 6, with 7 bases in between. This CDR3 spans 11 amino acids. CDR3 protein: CAIEGAGELFF. The CDR3 DNA is TGTGCCATCGAGGGGGCCGGGGAGCTGTTTTTT.

The chain employs TRBV6-5 and TRBJ1-1; D is uncertain. This CDR3 comprises 15 residues. CDR1 MNHEY and CDR2 SVGAGI come from the germline V gene. V was cut by 2 bases and J by 1 base, with 11 bases left in between. The CDR3 sequence: CASSYGPERNTEAFF. The DNA for the CDR3 is TGTGCCAGCAGTTACGGCCCCGAGCGGAACACTGAAGCTTTCTTT.

The rearrangement uses TRBV6-6 and TRBJ1-2; possible D gene TRBD1, 5 bases. CDR3 length equals 14 residues. Germline V gene lookup returns CDR1 MNHNY and CDR2 SVGAGI (reference sequence). V was trimmed by 0 bases and J by 3 bases, leaving 8 bases between them. CDR3 nucleotide sequence: TGTGCCAGCAGTTACTCCGGACACCACTATGGCTACACCTTC. Protein product: CASSYSGHHYGYTF.

The chain joins TRBV12-3 or TRBV12-4 to TRBJ2-3; tentatively, D is TRBD2 (7 bases). The length of the CDR3 is 16 residues. Trimming removed 3 bases from V and 4 bases from J, with 17 bases in between. The CDR3: CASSFEVGGRADTQYF. CDR3 DNA: TGTGCCAGCAGTTTTGAGGTGGGGGGGCGGGCAGATACGCAGTATTTT.

This sequence joins TRBV7-9 and TRBJ2-5, with TRBD1 matching over 9 bases. V was clipped by 2 bases and J by 4 bases; unmatched bases: 8. The CDR3 is 16 residues long. The germline CDR1 and CDR2 sequences are SEHNR and FQNEAQ (reference sequence). The DNA for the CDR3 is TGTGCCAGCAGCTTAAGACCTGGACAGGGGAGAGAGACCCAGTACTTC. This sequence encodes CASSLRPGQGRETQYF.

The chain combines TRBV5-1 with TRBJ2-7; 8 bases map to TRBD2. The CDR3 is made up of 15 amino acids. Germline CDR1 SGHRS, CDR2 YFSETQ. Germline trimming cut 0 bases from V and 0 bases from J; bases unmatched to any gene: 2. The CDR3 loop is CASSLAGGHSYEQYF. In DNA form, the CDR3 reads TGCGCCAGCAGCTTGGCGGGGGGGCACTCCTACGAGCAGTACTTC.

Notes on this clonotype: At one end the junction does not follow the germline gene, possibly because of a read error. V gene TRBV6-6 combines with J gene TRBJ1-1, with D tentatively TRBD1 (6 bases). Per germline, CDR1 MNHNY and CDR2 SVGAGI (reference sequence). The CDR3 covers 15 residues. The CDR3 here is CASGYGRGMNTEAFF. CDR3 sequence (DNA): TGTGCCAGCGGTTACGGTAGGGGGATGAACACTGAAGCTTTCTTT.

The chain has TRBV7-8 and TRBJ2-1, with D unclear. V lost 8 bases and J 5 bases, leaving 13 bases between the germline ends. Germline CDR1 and CDR2: SGHVS and FQNEAQ. The CDR3 is made up of 13 amino acids. CDR3 in DNA: TGTGCCAGCGAGTGGGGTTTCGACAATGAGCAGTTCTTC. Its protein is CASEWGFDNEQFF.

The J gene is TRBJ2-5, the V gene TRBV7-9; D uncertain. Trimming took off 3 bases at V and 6 bases at J, with 2 bases between the two ends. Germline V gene sequence: CDR1 SEHNR, CDR2 FQNEAQ (reference sequence). The CDR3 covers 10 residues. The CDR3 loop reads CASSLQTQYF. The CDR3 region has the DNA TGTGCCAGCAGCTTGCAGACCCAGTACTTC.

This clonotype was counted a few times. The chain is built from TRBV7-9 and TRBJ1-3; perhaps TRBD1 as D (6 bases). There are 17 residues in the CDR3. Looked up from germline, CDR1 is SEHNR and CDR2 is FQNEAQ (reference sequence). Trimming removed 1 base at V and 4 bases at J, with 17 bases between. This CDR3 reads CASSLVPHRTAGNTIYF. CDR3 nucleotides: TGTGCCAGCAGCTTAGTACCGCACCGGACAGCCGGAAACACCATATATTTT.

The rearrangement links TRBV10-3 to TRBJ2-7; the match to TRBD1 covers 7 bases. The CDR3 runs to 15 residues. The germline V gene has CDR1 ENHRY and CDR2 SYGVKD. The junction had 6 bases not matched to a gene; V was cut back by 2 bases and J by 2 bases. The CDR3 protein is CAISEPGGIPYEQYV. Here the CDR3 DNA reads TGTGCCATCAGTGAGCCAGGGGGAATTCCCTACGAGCAGTACGTC.

Only a few counts were recorded for this clonotype. The rearrangement links TRBV19 to TRBJ2-2; the match to TRBD1 covers 9 bases. Germline V CDR1 and CDR2: LNHDA, SQIVND (reference sequence). With V trimmed by 6 bases and J by 6 bases, 8 bases remained unmatched. CDR3 length: 15 residues. CDR3 protein: CASSPYGTGPGELFF. The CDR3 DNA reads as TGTGCCAGTAGCCCCTATGGGACAGGGCCCGGGGAGCTGTTTTTT.

Written as DNA, the CDR3 is TGTGCCAGCAGCCTCAGACCGGACGGAAAGGGCGAAGCTTTCTTT. Protein product: CASSLRPDGKGEAFF. The V call is TRBV14, the J call TRBJ1-1, with unresolved D. The V end lost 4 bases, the J end lost 8 bases, and 20 bases lay between the germline ends. Germline CDR1 and CDR2: SGHDN and FVKESK. This CDR3 region has 15 residues.

The chain has TRBV7-9 and TRBJ1-2; tentative D call: TRBD1 (6 bases). Trimming took off 1 base at V and 6 bases at J, with 18 bases between the two ends. This CDR3 comprises 16 residues. Germline lookup yields CDR1 SEHNR and CDR2 FQNEAQ (reference sequence). CDR3 amino acids: CASSLGGTGLKDGYTF. In nucleotides, the CDR3 is TGTGCCAGCAGCTTAGGGGGTACAGGGCTGAAGGATGGCTACACCTTC. The whole variable domain, filled in from reference TRBV7-9 and TRBJ1-2, reads DTGVSQNPRHKITKRGQNVTFRCDPISEHNRLYWYRQTLGQGPEFLTYFQNEAQLEKSRLLSDRFSAERPKGSFSTLEIQRTEQGDSAMYLCASSLGGTGLKDGYTFGSGTRLTVV.